A single sample is the source of the 3 T cell receptor beta chains below, sequenced in a study of blood T cell repertoires in COVID-19. Profiled with immunoSEQ multiplex PCR; TCRdb holds only in-frame clones, not every one. The profile shows nearly 200,000 clones, 70% to 90% of them singletons. Sequenced sample: peripheral blood. The origin of the receptors is a woman aged 40 to 50 who had recovered from COVID-19.

The chain links TRBV6-5 to TRBJ1-6; D is ambiguous. Trimming took 8 bases from V and 6 from J, leaving 11 bases between them. Germline V gives CDR1 MNHEY, CDR2 SVGAGI. CDR3 length: 13 residues. Here the CDR3 reads CASVYSTNSPLHF. As DNA, the CDR3 is TGTGCCAGCGTTTATAGTACTAATTCACCCCTCCACTTT.

This clone was picked up many times. The junction departs from the called germline gene at one end, perhaps through a read error. The chain combines TRBV5-5 with TRBJ1-1; TRBD1 is a possible D gene (6 bases). The CDR3 totals 14 residues. Germline assignment: CDR1 SGHKS and CDR2 YYEKEE (reference sequence). CDR3 sequence: CASSLGQVNAEAFF. CDR3 in DNA: TGTGCCAGCAGCTTGGGACAGGTGAACGCTGAAGCTTTCTTT.

The chain employs TRBV6-5 and TRBJ2-3; no definite D call. Trimming removed 0 bases from V and 2 bases from J, with 3 bases in between. Germline loops: CDR1 MNHEY, CDR2 SVGAGI. The CDR3 runs to 13 residues. CDR3 amino acids: CASSYSYTDTQYF. CDR3 nucleotide sequence: TGTGCCAGCAGTTACTCGTACACAGATACGCAGTATTTT.